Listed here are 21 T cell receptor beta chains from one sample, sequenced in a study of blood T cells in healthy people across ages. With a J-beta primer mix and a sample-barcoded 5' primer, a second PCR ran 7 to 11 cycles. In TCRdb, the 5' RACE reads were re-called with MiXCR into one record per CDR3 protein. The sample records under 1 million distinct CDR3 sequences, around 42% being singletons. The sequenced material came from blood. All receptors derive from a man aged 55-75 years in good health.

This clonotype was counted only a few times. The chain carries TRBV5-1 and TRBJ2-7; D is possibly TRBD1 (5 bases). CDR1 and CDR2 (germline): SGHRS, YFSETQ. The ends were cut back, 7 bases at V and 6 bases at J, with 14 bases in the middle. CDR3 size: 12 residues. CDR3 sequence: CASGDPGREQYF. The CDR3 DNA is TGCGCCAGCGGCGATCCAGGGCGCGAGCAGTACTTC.

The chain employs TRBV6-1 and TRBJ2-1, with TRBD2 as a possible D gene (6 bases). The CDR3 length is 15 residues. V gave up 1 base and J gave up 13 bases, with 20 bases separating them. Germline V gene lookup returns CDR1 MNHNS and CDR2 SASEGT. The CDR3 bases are TGTGCCAGCAGTGAAGGAGGAGGGTTTTTAGAGACCCAGTTCTTC. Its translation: CASSEGGGFLETQFF.

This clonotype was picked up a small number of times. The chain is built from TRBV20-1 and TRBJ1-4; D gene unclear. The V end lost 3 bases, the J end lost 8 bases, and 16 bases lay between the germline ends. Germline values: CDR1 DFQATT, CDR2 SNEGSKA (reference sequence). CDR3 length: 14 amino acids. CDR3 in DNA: TGCAGTGCTAGGGCCCCCCCCGTTCGGGAAAAACTGTTTTTT. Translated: CSARAPPVREKLFF.

The CDR3 coding sequence is TGCAGTGCCGATAGAGGAGGGGGAACCACAGATACGCAGTATTTT. Amino acids: CSADRGGGTTDTQYF. V and J are TRBV20-1 and TRBJ2-3, with D perhaps TRBD1 or TRBD2 (6 bases each). The CDR3 is made up of 15 amino acids. V was clipped by 6 bases and J by 2 bases, with 18 bases between them. Germline assignment: CDR1 DFQATT and CDR2 SNEGSKA (reference sequence).

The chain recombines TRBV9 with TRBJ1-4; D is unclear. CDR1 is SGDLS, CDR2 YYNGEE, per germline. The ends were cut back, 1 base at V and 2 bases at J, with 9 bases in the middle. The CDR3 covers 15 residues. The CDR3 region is CASSVRYGTNEKLFF. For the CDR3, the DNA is TGTGCCAGCAGCGTAAGGTATGGCACTAATGAAAAACTGTTTTTT.

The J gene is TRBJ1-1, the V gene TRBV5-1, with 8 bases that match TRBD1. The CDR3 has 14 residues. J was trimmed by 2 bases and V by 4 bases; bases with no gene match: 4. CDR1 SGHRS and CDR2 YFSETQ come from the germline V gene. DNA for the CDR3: TGCGCCAGCAGCAGGACAGGGCCTAACACTGAAGCTTTCTTT. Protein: CASSRTGPNTEAFF.

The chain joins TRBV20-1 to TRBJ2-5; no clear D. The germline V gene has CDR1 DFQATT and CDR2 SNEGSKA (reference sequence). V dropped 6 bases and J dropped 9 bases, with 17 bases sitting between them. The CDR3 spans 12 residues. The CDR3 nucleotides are TGCAGTGCCACCCCGGGCGGAGAAGCCCAGTACTTC. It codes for CSATPGGEAQYF.

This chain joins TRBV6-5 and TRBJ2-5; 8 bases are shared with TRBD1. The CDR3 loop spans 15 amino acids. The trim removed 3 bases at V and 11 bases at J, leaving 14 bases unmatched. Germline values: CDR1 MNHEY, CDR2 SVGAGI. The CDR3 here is CASSYTQGARSGQYF. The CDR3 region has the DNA TGTGCCAGCAGTTATACTCAGGGGGCGCGTTCTGGGCAGTACTTC.

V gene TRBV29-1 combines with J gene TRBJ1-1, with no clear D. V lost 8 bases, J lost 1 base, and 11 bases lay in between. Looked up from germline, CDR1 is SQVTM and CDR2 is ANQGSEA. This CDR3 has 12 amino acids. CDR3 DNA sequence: TGCAGCTTTCCCAAGTCGAACACTGAAGCTTTCTTT. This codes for CSFPKSNTEAFF.

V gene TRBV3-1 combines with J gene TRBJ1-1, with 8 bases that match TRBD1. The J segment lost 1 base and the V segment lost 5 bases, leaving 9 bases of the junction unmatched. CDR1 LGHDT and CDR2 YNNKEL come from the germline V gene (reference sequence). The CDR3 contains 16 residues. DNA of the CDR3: TGTGCCAGCAGCATGACGGGAGGGACAGGGAACACTGAAGCTTTCTTT. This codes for CASSMTGGTGNTEAFF.

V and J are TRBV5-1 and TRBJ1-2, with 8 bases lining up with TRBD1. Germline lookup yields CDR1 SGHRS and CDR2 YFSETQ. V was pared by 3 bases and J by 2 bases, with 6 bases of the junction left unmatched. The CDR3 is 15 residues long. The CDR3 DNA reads TGCGCCAGCAGCTCTCGGACAGGGAGCAACTATGGCTACACCTTC. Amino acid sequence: CASSSRTGSNYGYTF.

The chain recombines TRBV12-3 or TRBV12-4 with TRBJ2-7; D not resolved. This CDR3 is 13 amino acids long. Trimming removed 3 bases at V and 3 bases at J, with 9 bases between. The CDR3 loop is CASSLRILYEQYF. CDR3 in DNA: TGTGCCAGCAGTTTGCGGATCCTCTACGAGCAGTACTTC.

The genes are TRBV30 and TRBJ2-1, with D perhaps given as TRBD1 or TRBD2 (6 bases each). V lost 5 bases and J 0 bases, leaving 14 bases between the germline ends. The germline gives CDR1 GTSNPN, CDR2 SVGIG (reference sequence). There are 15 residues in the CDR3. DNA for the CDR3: TGTGCCTGGGGGGGAGGAGGGGGCTCCTACAATGAGCAGTTCTTC. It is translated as CAWGGGGGSYNEQFF.

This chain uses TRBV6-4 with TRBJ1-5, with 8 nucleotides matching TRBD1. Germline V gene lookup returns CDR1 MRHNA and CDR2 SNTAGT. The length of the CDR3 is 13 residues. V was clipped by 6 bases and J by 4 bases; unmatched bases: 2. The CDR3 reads CASRDRDNQPQHF. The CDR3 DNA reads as TGTGCCAGCAGGGACAGGGATAATCAGCCCCAGCATTTT.

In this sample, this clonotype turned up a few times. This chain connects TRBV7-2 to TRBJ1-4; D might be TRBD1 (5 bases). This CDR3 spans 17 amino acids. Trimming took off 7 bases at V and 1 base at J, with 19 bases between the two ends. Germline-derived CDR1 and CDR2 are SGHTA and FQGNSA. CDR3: CASTIGGDSGTNEKLFF. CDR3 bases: TGTGCCAGCACCATAGGAGGGGATTCGGGAACTAATGAAAAACTGTTTTTT.

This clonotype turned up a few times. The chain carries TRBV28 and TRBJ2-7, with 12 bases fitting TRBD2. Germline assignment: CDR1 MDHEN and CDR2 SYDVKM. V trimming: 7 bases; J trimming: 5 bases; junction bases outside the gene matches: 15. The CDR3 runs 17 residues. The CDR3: CASIKAGTSGFRDEQYF. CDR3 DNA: TGTGCCAGCATTAAAGCCGGGACTAGCGGGTTCCGCGACGAGCAGTACTTC. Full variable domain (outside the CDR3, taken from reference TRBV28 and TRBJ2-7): DVKVTQSSRYLVKRTGEKVFLECVQDMDHENMFWYRQDPGLGLRLIYFSYDVKMKEKGDIPEGYSVSREKKERFSLILESASTNQTSMYLCASIKAGTSGFRDEQYFGPGTRLTVT.

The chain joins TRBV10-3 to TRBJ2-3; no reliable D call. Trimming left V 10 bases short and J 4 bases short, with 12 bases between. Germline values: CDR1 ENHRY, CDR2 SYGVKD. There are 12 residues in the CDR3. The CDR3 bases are TGTGCCACCGTGGGGTCCTCAGATACGCAGTATTTT. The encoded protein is CATVGSSDTQYF.

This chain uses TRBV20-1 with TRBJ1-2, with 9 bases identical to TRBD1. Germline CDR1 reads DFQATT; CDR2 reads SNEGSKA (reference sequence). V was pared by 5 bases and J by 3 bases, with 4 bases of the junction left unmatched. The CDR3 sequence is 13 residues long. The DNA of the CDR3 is TGCAGTGCTGAGGACAGGGGCGACTATGGCTACACCTTC. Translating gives CSAEDRGDYGYTF.

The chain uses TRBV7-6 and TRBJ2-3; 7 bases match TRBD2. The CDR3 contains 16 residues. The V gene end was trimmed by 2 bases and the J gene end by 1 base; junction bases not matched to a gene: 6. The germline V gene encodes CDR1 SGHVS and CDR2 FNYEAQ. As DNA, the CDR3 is TGTGCCAGCAGCTTATTTCTCGCGGGGGGCACAGATACGCAGTATTTT. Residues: CASSLFLAGGTDTQYF.

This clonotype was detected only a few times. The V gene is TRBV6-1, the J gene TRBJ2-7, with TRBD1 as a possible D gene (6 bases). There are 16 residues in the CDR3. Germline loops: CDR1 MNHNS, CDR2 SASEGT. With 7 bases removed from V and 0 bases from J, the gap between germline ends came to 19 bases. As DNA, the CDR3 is TGTGCCAGCAACGCACGAATGCGAGGGGGCTCCTACGAGCAGTACTTC. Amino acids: CASNARMRGGSYEQYF.

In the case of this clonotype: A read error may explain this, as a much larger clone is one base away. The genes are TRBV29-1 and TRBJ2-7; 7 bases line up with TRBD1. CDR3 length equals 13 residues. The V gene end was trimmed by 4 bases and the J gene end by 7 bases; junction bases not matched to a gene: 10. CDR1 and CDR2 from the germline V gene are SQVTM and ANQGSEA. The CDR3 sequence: CSVGQGGGNEQYF. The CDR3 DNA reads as TGCAGCGTTGGACAGGGTGGCGGCAATGAGCAGTACTTC.